This entry concerns a single TCR beta chain. Its target is unknown. Only in-frame clones appear in the TCRdb table, and some are missing; sequencing was by immunoSEQ multiplex PCR. The table has about 2.4 million clones, over 85% seen once. The data derive from a study of shared clonotypes between healthy human individuals. Across the whole study: There were three CD4 naive, three CD4 memory, two CD8 naive and one CD8 memory plates per donor.

The CDR3 runs 14 residues. Germline CDR1 reads SGHNT; CDR2 reads YYREEE (reference sequence). Losses at the gene ends were 4 bases for V and 4 bases for J; bases not matched to a gene: 7. General study findings and limits: In contrast to clonotypes shared by all four donors, non-shared clonotypes had lower generation probabilities.

The material sequenced was naive CD4+ T cells from PBMCs. As to subset: CD45RA+ positively selected. The gene calls are TRBV5-4 and TRBJ1-1, with TRBD1 matching over 7 bases. This clonotype was sampled from a man aged 18 to 30 in good health. Some clones in this sample may be carry-over from other donors' samples. Written as DNA, the CDR3 is TGTGCCAGCAGCCCCCGGAACAGGGGCACTGAAGCTTTCTTT. Its translation is CASSPRNRGTEAFF.